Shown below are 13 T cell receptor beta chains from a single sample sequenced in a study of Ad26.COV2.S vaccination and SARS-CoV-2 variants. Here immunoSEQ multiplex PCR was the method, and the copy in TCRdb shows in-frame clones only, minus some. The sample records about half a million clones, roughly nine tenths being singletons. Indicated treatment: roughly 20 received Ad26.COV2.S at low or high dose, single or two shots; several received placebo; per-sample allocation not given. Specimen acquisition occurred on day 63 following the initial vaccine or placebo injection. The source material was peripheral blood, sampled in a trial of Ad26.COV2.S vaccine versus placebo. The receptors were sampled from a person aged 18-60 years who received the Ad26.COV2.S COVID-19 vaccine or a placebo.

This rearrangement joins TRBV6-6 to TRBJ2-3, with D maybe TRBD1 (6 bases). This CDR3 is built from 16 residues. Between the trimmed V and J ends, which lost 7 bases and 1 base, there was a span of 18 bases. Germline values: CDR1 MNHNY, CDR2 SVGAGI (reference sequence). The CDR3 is CASNPGHRSGTDTQYF. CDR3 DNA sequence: TGTGCCAGCAATCCGGGACATCGGTCAGGCACAGATACGCAGTATTTT.

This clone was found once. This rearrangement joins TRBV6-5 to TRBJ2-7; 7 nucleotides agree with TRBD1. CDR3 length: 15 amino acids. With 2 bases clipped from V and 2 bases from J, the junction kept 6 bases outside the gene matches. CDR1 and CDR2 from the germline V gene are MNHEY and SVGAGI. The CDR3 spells CASSYNRDRAYEQYF. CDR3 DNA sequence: TGTGCCAGCAGTTACAACCGGGACAGAGCCTACGAGCAGTACTTC.

CDR3 sequence (DNA): TGCGCCAGCAGCTTGGTAGGGGAGTACGAGCAGTACTTC. Translation gives CASSLVGEYEQYF. The chain combines TRBV5-1 with TRBJ2-7; the D gene could be TRBD1 or TRBD2 (5 bases each). V lost 0 bases and J lost 4, with 8 bases in between. CDR3 length equals 13 residues. Looked up from germline, CDR1 is SGHRS and CDR2 is YFSETQ. The variable domain in full, completed from reference TRBV5-1 and TRBJ2-7, reads KAGVTQTPRYLIKTRGQQVTLSCSPISGHRSVSWYQQTPGQGLQFLFEYFSETQRNKGNFPGRFSGRQFSNSRSEMNVSTLELGDSALYLCASSLVGEYEQYFGPGTRLTVT.

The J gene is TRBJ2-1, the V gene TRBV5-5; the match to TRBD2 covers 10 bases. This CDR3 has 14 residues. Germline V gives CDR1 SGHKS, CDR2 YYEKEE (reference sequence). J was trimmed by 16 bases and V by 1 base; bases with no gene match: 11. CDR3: CASSLFLAGDPRFF. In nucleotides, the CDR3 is TGTGCCAGCAGCTTGTTTCTAGCGGGGGATCCGCGATTCTTC. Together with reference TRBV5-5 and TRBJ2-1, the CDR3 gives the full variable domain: DAGVTQSPTHLIKTRGQQVTLRCSPISGHKSVSWYQQVLGQGPQFIFQYYEKEERGRGNFPDRFSARQFPNYSSELNVNALLLGDSALYLCASSLFLAGDPRFFGPGTRLTVL.

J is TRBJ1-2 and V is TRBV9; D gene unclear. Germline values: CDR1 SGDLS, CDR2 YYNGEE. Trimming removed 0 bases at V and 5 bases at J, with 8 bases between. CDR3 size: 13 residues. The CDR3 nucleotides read TGTGCCAGCAGCGTAGCGGAAGGGTATGGCTACACCTTC. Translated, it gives CASSVAEGYGYTF.

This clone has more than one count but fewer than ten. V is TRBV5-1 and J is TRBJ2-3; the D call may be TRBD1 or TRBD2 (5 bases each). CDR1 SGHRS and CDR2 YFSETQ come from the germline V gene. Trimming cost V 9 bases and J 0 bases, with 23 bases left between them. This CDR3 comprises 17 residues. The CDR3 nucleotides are TGCGCCACCTCCGAAGGGGACCGGGTCCTTAGCACAGATACGCAGTATTTT. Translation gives CATSEGDRVLSTDTQYF.

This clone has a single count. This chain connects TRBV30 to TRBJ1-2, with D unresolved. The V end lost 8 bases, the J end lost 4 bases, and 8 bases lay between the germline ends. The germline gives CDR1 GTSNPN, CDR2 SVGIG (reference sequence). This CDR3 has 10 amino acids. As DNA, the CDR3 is TGTGCCGGGTATGGCTATGGCTACACCTTC. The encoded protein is CAGYGYGYTF.

CDR3 bases: TGTGCCAGCGGCGACACAAACACTGAAGCTTTCTTT. Translation gives CASGDTNTEAFF. The gene calls are TRBV28 and TRBJ1-1; D remains unclear. Trimming removed 8 bases from V and 2 bases from J, with 9 bases in between. The CDR3 is made up of 12 amino acids. Germline V CDR1 and CDR2: MDHEN, SYDVKM.

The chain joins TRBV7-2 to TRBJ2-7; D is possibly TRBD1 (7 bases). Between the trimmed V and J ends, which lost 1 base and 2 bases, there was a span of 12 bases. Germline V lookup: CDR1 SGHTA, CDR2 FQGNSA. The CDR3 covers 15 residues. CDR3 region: CASSLGQGGTYEQYF. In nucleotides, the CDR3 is TGTGCCAGCAGCTTAGGTCAGGGGGGCACCTACGAGCAGTACTTC.

The CDR3 nucleotides are TGTGCCAGCAGACTTTCAACTAATGAAAAACTGTTTTTT. The encoded protein is CASRLSTNEKLFF. This chain links TRBV6-5 with TRBJ1-4; the D is unclear. The CDR3 is made up of 13 amino acids. CDR1 is MNHEY, CDR2 SVGAGI, per germline. Trimming shortened V by 6 bases and J by 0 bases, and 5 bases separated the two germline ends.

The CDR3 here is CAISLGLAAYNEQFF. The DNA for the CDR3 is TGTGCCATCAGCCTGGGACTAGCGGCTTACAATGAGCAGTTCTTC. This chain joins TRBV10-3 and TRBJ2-1, with 11 bases lining up with TRBD2. This CDR3 is built from 15 residues. V dropped 6 bases and J dropped 4; count of bases not matched to a gene: 5. CDR1 and CDR2 from the germline V gene are ENHRY and SYGVKD.

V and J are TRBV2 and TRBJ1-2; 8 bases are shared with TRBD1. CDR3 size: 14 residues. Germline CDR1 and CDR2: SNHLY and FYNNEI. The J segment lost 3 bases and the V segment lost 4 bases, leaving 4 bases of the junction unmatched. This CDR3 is CASSVDREYYGYTF. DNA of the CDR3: TGTGCCAGCAGTGTGGACAGGGAATACTATGGCTACACCTTC.

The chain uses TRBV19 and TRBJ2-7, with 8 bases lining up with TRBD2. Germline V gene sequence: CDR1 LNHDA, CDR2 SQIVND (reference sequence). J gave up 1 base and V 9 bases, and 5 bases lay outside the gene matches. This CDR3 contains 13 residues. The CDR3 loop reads CASSGTRSYEQYF. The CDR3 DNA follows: TGTGCCAGCAGCGGGACTAGATCCTACGAGCAGTACTTC.